This T cell receptor beta chain was observed in a study of T-cell reconstitution after alpha-beta-depleted transplantation in children. Broader study findings: Among T cells one year after transplant, newly produced cells accounted for most counts and diversity.

The germline gives CDR1 SGHRS, CDR2 YFSETQ. Trimming removed 4 bases from V and 7 bases from J, with 8 bases in between. The CDR3 is made up of 11 amino acids. The table lists this clonotype with many counts. Its specificity is not known. Construction of the TCRbeta library involved unique molecular identifiers. TCRdb re-called the PCR reads with MiXCR, one entry per CDR3 protein. The sample holds approximately 630,000 distinct CDR3 sequences, about an eighth seen once. The clonotype was recovered from a girl aged 2 to 9 with congenital amegakaryocytic thrombocytopenia, due to receive a stem cell transplant. This material consisted of PBMCs, taken before TCRalphabeta/CD19-depleted stem cell transplant. The chain has TRBV5-1 and TRBJ1-2, with TRBD1 as a possible D gene (5 bases). CDR3 amino acids: CASSGDGGYTF. CDR3 in DNA: TGCGCCAGCAGCGGGGACGGTGGCTACACCTTC.